The 29 T cell receptor beta chains below all came from one sample that was sequenced in a study of monozygotic twins with cystic fibrosis. TCRdb's table, derived via immunoSEQ multiplex PCR, lists solely in-frame clones and lacks some. The sample includes some 11,000 clones, roughly 97% of them seen just once. Sequences were obtained from blood. The receptors were gathered from a boy aged 10-17 years with cystic fibrosis.

The genes are TRBV27 and TRBJ1-2, with no clear D. Germline V gene lookup returns CDR1 MNHEY and CDR2 SMNVEV (reference sequence). The CDR3 consists of 15 residues. Trimming removed 4 bases at V and 0 bases at J, with 12 bases between. CDR3 nucleotide sequence: TGTGCCAGCAGTTCTGCGGGTGCCTCTAACTATGGCTACACCTTC. Translated: CASSSAGASNYGYTF.

The rearrangement links TRBV7-2 to TRBJ2-3, with D maybe TRBD1 (5 bases). The V gene lost 5 bases and the J gene lost 5 bases, with 14 bases spanning the gap. The CDR3 length is 14 residues. Germline V CDR1 and CDR2: SGHTA, FQGNSA. The CDR3 sequence is CASSPGPVVDTQYF. In DNA form, the CDR3 reads TGTGCCAGCAGCCCAGGGCCGGTGGTAGATACGCAGTATTTT.

The rearrangement links TRBV7-8 to TRBJ1-1, with 7 bases identical to TRBD1. The CDR3 extends over 15 amino acids. After removal of 1 base from V and 6 bases from J, the junction contained 8 bases not matched to a gene. Germline CDR1 is SGHVS and CDR2 is FQNEAQ. CDR3 nucleotide sequence: TGTGCCAGCAGCTTAGTGGGACAGAGGAGCGCTGAAGCTTTCTTT. Amino acid sequence: CASSLVGQRSAEAFF.

The chain couples TRBV7-8 to TRBJ1-3; the D gene is possibly TRBD1 (5 bases). Trimming removed 3 bases from V and 3 bases from J, with 12 bases in between. Germline loops: CDR1 SGHVS, CDR2 FQNEAQ. The CDR3 is 15 residues long. As DNA, the CDR3 is TGTGCCAGCAGCTTCCAGGGTGCAGGTGGAAACACCATATATTTT. Protein product: CASSFQGAGGNTIYF.

The rearrangement joins TRBV5-4 to TRBJ2-7; D call uncertain. This CDR3 has 11 amino acids. CDR1 and CDR2 (germline): SGHNT, YYREEE (reference sequence). V dropped 3 bases and J dropped 3 bases, with 4 bases sitting between them. The DNA for the CDR3 is TGTGCCAGCAGCTCCGACTACGAGCAGTACTTC. This sequence encodes CASSSDYEQYF. Together with reference TRBV5-4 and TRBJ2-7, the CDR3 gives the full variable domain: ETGVTQSPTHLIKTRGQQVTLRCSSQSGHNTVSWYQQALGQGPQFIFQYYREEENGRGNFPPRFSGLQFPNYSSELNVNALELDDSALYLCASSSDYEQYFGPGTRLTVT.

The chain carries TRBV7-8 and TRBJ2-7; the D gene is possibly TRBD1 (5 bases). The CDR3 sequence is 17 residues long. V dropped 1 base and J dropped 1 base, with 17 bases sitting between them. Germline-derived CDR1 and CDR2 are SGHVS and FQNEAQ. The CDR3: CASSLGALMTASYEQYF. CDR3 DNA: TGTGCCAGCAGCTTAGGGGCCCTGATGACAGCGTCCTACGAGCAGTACTTC.

The chain recombines TRBV6-1 with TRBJ1-2, with unresolved D. Germline V gene data show CDR1 as MNHNS and CDR2 as SASEGT. CDR3 size: 16 residues. The V and J ends lost 0 bases and 4 bases respectively, with 15 bases between them. CDR3 bases: TGTGCCAGCAGTGAAGCTCTAATAAATAGTGGCTATGGCTACACCTTC. Its translation: CASSEALINSGYGYTF.

This chain connects TRBV5-4 to TRBJ1-1; 9 positions agree with TRBD1. The CDR3 runs 15 residues. V was clipped by 1 base and J by 5 bases; unmatched bases: 6. Germline V gives CDR1 SGHNT, CDR2 YYREEE (reference sequence). The CDR3 is CASSLYYRGPTEAFF. CDR3 in DNA: TGTGCCAGCAGCTTGTATTACAGGGGGCCGACTGAAGCTTTCTTT.

V gene TRBV4-3 combines with J gene TRBJ2-7; weak D call: TRBD1 (6 bases). Per germline, CDR1 LGHNA and CDR2 YSLEER. This CDR3 has 14 residues. The V gene lost 1 base and the J gene lost 2 bases, with 9 bases spanning the gap. The CDR3 DNA reads TGCGCCAGCAGCCAAGGAAAGGGGGCCTACGAGCAGTACTTC. Encoded protein: CASSQGKGAYEQYF.

The chain employs TRBV7-9 and TRBJ2-7; 7 nucleotides match TRBD2. Per the germline V gene, CDR1 is SEHNR and CDR2 is FQNEAQ (reference sequence). J was trimmed by 4 bases and V by 5 bases; bases with no gene match: 11. The length of the CDR3 is 15 residues. The CDR3 sequence is CASSREAGLSYEQYF. The DNA of the CDR3 is TGTGCCAGCAGCCGGGAAGCGGGGCTATCTTACGAGCAGTACTTC.

This clone was counted a few times. The rearrangement links TRBV19 to TRBJ1-3; weak D call: TRBD1 (5 bases). The CDR3 length is 11 residues. Trimming pared 4 bases from V and 9 bases from J, leaving 7 bases between. The V gene's germline CDR1 is LNHDA and CDR2 SQIVND (reference sequence). CDR3 residues: CASSTGSTIYF. CDR3 nucleotides: TGTGCCAGTAGTACAGGGAGCACCATATATTTT.

The table lists this clone with a count of one. This chain connects TRBV2 to TRBJ1-1, with D tentatively TRBD1 (5 bases). Germline CDR1 and CDR2: SNHLY and FYNNEI. The CDR3 totals 13 residues. V was shortened by 8 bases and J by 4 bases, with 14 bases between the two germline ends. The CDR3 bases are TGTGCCAGCGAGGCGGAGGGGAGCACTGAAGCTTTCTTT. Its translation: CASEAEGSTEAFF.

The chain recombines TRBV6-1 with TRBJ1-2; maybe TRBD1 (5 bases). Deletions cut 2 bases from V and 6 bases from J, with 13 bases between. CDR1 is MNHNS and CDR2 is SASEGT in the germline V gene. The length of the CDR3 is 14 residues. The DNA for the CDR3 is TGTGCCAGCAGTGAAAGCACAGGAGAGGATGGCTACACCTTC. Translation gives CASSESTGEDGYTF.

CDR3 sequence reads: CASSDFRGSTDTQYF. The CDR3 nucleotides are TGTGCCAGCAGTGATTTTAGGGGTAGCACAGATACGCAGTATTTT. This sequence joins TRBV2 and TRBJ2-3; tentatively, D is TRBD1 (5 bases). The V end lost 3 bases, the J end lost 0 bases, and 10 bases lay between the germline ends. Germline CDR1 is SNHLY and CDR2 is FYNNEI. The CDR3 sequence is 15 residues long.

The CDR3 DNA is TGCGCCAGCAGCGACCAGGGAGGCAGCACTGAAGCTTTCTTT. Translating gives CASSDQGGSTEAFF. The rearrangement uses TRBV5-1 and TRBJ1-1; possible D gene TRBD1, 5 bases. Germline V CDR1 and CDR2: SGHRS, YFSETQ. V gave up 4 bases and J gave up 4 bases, with 14 bases separating them. This CDR3 contains 14 residues.

The chain carries TRBV6-5 and TRBJ2-7, with 7 bases aligning to TRBD1. Germline V CDR1 and CDR2: MNHEY, SVGAGI. This CDR3 is 14 amino acids long. With 6 bases clipped from V and 3 bases from J, the junction kept 8 bases outside the gene matches. CDR3 sequence reads: CASSVPGQIYEQYF. In DNA, the CDR3 is TGTGCCAGCAGCGTACCGGGACAGATCTACGAGCAGTACTTC.

As DNA, the CDR3 is TGTGCCAGCTCCGAGGGGGAAAAACTGTTTTTT. Translating it yields CASSEGEKLFF. The rearrangement links TRBV18 to TRBJ1-4, with D possibly being TRBD1 (5 bases). The CDR3 contains 11 residues. The germline V and J ends were trimmed by 6 bases and 8 bases, with 7 bases remaining between them. CDR1 is KGHSH, CDR2 LQKENI, per germline.

The chain couples TRBV11-3 to TRBJ1-1; a possible D gene is TRBD1 (6 bases). The CDR3 sequence is 18 residues long. The germline V and J ends were trimmed by 5 bases and 6 bases, with 28 bases remaining between them. Germline values: CDR1 SGHNT, CDR2 YENEEA. The CDR3 spells CASSLVLLGSGDSAEAFF. The DNA for the CDR3 is TGTGCCAGCAGCCTGGTTCTCTTGGGGTCAGGGGATAGCGCTGAAGCTTTCTTT.

V usage is TRBV29-1 and J usage is TRBJ2-7; 7 bases align to TRBD1. CDR1 and CDR2 (germline): SQVTM, ANQGSEA. V dropped 3 bases and J dropped 3; count of bases not matched to a gene: 2. This CDR3 has 12 residues. The CDR3 reads CSVEAGGYEQYF. The CDR3 DNA sequence: TGCAGCGTTGAGGCAGGGGGCTACGAGCAGTACTTC.

The chain is built from TRBV10-3 and TRBJ1-3, with TRBD1 as a possible D gene (6 bases). Deletions cut 11 bases from V and 9 bases from J, with 14 bases between. The germline CDR1 and CDR2 sequences are ENHRY and SYGVKD. The CDR3 contains 11 residues. In DNA form, the CDR3 reads TGTGCCTCCAACGGGGGCGGCACCATATATTTT. Encoded protein: CASNGGGTIYF.

The chain links TRBV2 to TRBJ1-4, with D unresolved. The germline V gene has CDR1 SNHLY and CDR2 FYNNEI. The CDR3 sequence is 16 residues long. V was cut by 8 bases and J by 8 bases, with 24 bases left in between. The DNA of the CDR3 is TGTGCCAGCCTTGAGTCGCTACGGAAAGAGCGCGAAAAACTGTTTTTT. Translating it yields CASLESLRKEREKLFF.

The chain joins TRBV10-3 to TRBJ2-5; 12 bases fit TRBD2. Germline V gives CDR1 ENHRY, CDR2 SYGVKD. The CDR3 runs 17 residues. V lost 5 bases, J lost 0 bases, and 7 bases stayed unmatched. For the CDR3, the DNA is TGTGCCATCAGTTCTAGGACTAGCGGGATAAACCAAGAGACCCAGTACTTC. Translated, it gives CAISSRTSGINQETQYF.

The V gene is TRBV6-5, the J gene TRBJ2-3; a possible D gene is TRBD2 (5 bases). The CDR3 is made up of 14 amino acids. V gave up 4 bases and J gave up 4 bases, with 12 bases separating them. CDR1 MNHEY and CDR2 SVGAGI come from the germline V gene. CDR3: CASSSGVVPDTQYF. The CDR3 coding sequence is TGTGCCAGCAGTTCCGGGGTCGTGCCAGATACGCAGTATTTT.

The chain recombines TRBV28 with TRBJ2-1, with D tentatively TRBD2 (6 bases). This CDR3 is built from 14 residues. Trimming took 4 bases from V and 3 from J, leaving 10 bases between them. Germline loops: CDR1 MDHEN, CDR2 SYDVKM. The CDR3 region is CASSSGTDYNEQFF. The CDR3 DNA is TGTGCCAGCAGTTCCGGGACTGACTACAATGAGCAGTTCTTC.

This chain links TRBV5-1 with TRBJ2-4, with 7 bases lining up with TRBD2. The junction had 7 bases not matched to a gene; V was cut back by 0 bases and J by 1 base. Germline CDR1 is SGHRS and CDR2 is YFSETQ. This CDR3 spans 17 amino acids. CDR3 amino acids: CASSLDGTGGAKNIQYF. The CDR3 nucleotides are TGCGCCAGCAGCTTGGATGGGACGGGAGGCGCCAAAAACATTCAGTACTTC.

The table lists this clone with a count of one. J is TRBJ2-7 and V is TRBV10-3, with 9 bases fitting TRBD1. Per the germline V gene, CDR1 is ENHRY and CDR2 is SYGVKD. The CDR3 loop spans 14 amino acids. V lost 6 bases to trimming and J lost 6 bases; unmatched junction nucleotides: 9. The CDR3: CAISLQGAAAEQYF. The CDR3 nucleotides read TGTGCCATCAGCTTACAGGGGGCGGCTGCCGAGCAGTACTTC.

The V gene is TRBV6-4, the J gene TRBJ2-1; D not certain. Germline loops: CDR1 MRHNA, CDR2 SNTAGT. The CDR3 is made up of 15 amino acids. Trimming stripped 2 bases from V and 5 bases from J, with 13 bases between. DNA for the CDR3: TGTGCCAGCAGTGACGGGTCCCACCCGAACAATGAGCAGTTCTTC. Amino acid sequence: CASSDGSHPNNEQFF.

This clone occurred a few times. The chain carries TRBV27 and TRBJ1-2; the match to TRBD1 covers 8 bases. Germline loops: CDR1 MNHEY, CDR2 SMNVEV (reference sequence). J was trimmed by 8 bases and V by 2 bases; bases with no gene match: 16. This CDR3 has 17 residues. In nucleotides, the CDR3 is TGTGCCAGCAGTTTAGACCCCCTCCCGGACAGGGCAGAAGGCTACACCTTC. It encodes CASSLDPLPDRAEGYTF.

V usage is TRBV6-5 and J usage is TRBJ2-4; 8 bases align to TRBD1. CDR1 is MNHEY and CDR2 is SVGAGI in the germline V gene. The J segment lost 5 bases and the V segment lost 6 bases, leaving 6 bases of the junction unmatched. The CDR3 consists of 14 residues. The CDR3: CASSSPDRENIQYF. CDR3 nucleotides: TGTGCCAGCAGCTCCCCGGACAGGGAAAACATTCAGTACTTC.